This T cell receptor beta chain was retrieved from a study of cytomegalovirus exposure and HLA in healthy donors (dated by TCRdb to the late 2010s). Background for the entire study: In an earlier analysis of about 560 of the donors, 276 Gb of sequence data and 100 million or so unique TCR beta sequences from 150 million to 200 million T cells were reported. Approximately 310 gigabases of sequencing data and tens of millions of unique TCR sequences were included in an early release covering under 650 HLA-typed donors. Of the approximately 400 genotyped donors, roughly 80% fell in the genetic ancestry cluster associated with self-reported Caucasian donors. The study aimed to test whether signatures of past pathogen exposure could be identified by cataloging public T cell receptors. The study profiled the T cell repertoires of 500 to 800 subjects by immunosequencing and related them to cytomegalovirus serostatus. Along with the approximately 620-subject first cohort, a separate validation cohort of over 90 different subjects was used. To predict cytomegalovirus infection status, the study combined high-throughput TCR immunosequencing, statistical association of individual TCRs with disease status, and machine learning. A later analysis re-analyzed previously published TCR beta repertoires from about 730 donors and added high-resolution HLA genotyping to study TCR occurrence patterns. In the later analysis, no new phenotypic data were used to find candidate immune exposures; instead, reliance was placed on TCR beta sequences and their occurrence across donors. An earlier analysis of some 500 of the donors used high-throughput TCR beta sequencing to judge whether each TCR beta V gene segment behaved as functional or pseudogenic. Donor age, sex, ethnicity and CMV serostatus were collected together with the repertoire data. Genome-wide SNP genotypes for about 65% of the roughly 670 donors were used in a later genetic analysis, which treated that subset as a discovery cohort. All discovery cohort repertoires had been generated using a single sequencing platform. HLA typing covered class I and class II loci at four-digit resolution. Typing coverage varied by locus: about 620-640 donors for A, B, C, DRB1 and DQB1; more than 500 for DQA1; about 600 for DPA1; 400 to 480 for DPB1. Four or five DR-DQ haplotypes were handled as single units for association and clustering because linkage in the cohort was strong. On average, around 200,000 unique TCR beta nucleotide sequences were sequenced per donor among more than 350 genotyped donors of the cohort, with roughly 19% of those sequences being non-productive.

Receptor amplification or capture employed the immunoSEQ multiplex PCR assay. The multiplex PCR relied on a mix of 60 forward primers for TCR Vbeta segments and 13 reverse primers for TCR Jbeta segments. A multiplex PCR assay on genomic DNA amplified the CDR3 region of rearranged TCR beta genes. The Illumina HiSeq System was used to sequence the amplified TCR beta libraries as 87-base-pair reads. As for how the authors treated the data: In a later analysis, tens of millions of unique TCR beta chains were counted across the roughly 670 repertoires, and approximately 9.9 million of these chains were shared by at least two donors. Raw reads were error-corrected and collapsed into unique sequences with a nearest-neighbor algorithm that merged closely related sequences to remove PCR and sequencing errors. Alignment of CDR3 sequences to IMGT reference sequences was used to assign V, D and J gene segments. For a sequence to be retained, at least a six-nucleotide match to both a V gene segment and a J gene segment was required. Rearrangements were called productive when the CDR3 lacked stop codons and stayed in frame with V and J; all others were non-productive. CDR3 was defined according to IMGT convention as the region running from the second conserved V-encoded cysteine to the conserved J-encoded phenylalanine. In an earlier analysis of around 570 of the donors, sequences lacking an unambiguous match to a single V gene segment were excluded. In an earlier analysis of approximately 560 of the donors, a V segment was called functional when productive rearrangements were above 56.7%, and segregating when the standard deviation between donors exceeded 5%. A statistical classification framework was built to diagnose cytomegalovirus status from the catalog of TCR beta chain sequences. In a later analysis, TCR nucleotide sequences were compared against IMGT/GENE-DB human TR gene sequences so that V and J genes could be assigned. The TCRdist pipeline was used in a later analysis to assign CDR3 sequences and most-parsimonious VDJ recombination scenarios. In a later analysis, each TCR beta chain was defined by its CDR3 amino acid sequence together with its V-gene family, and reads lacking a unique V-gene family were excluded. To address suspected cross-contamination and a sequencing artifact, a later analysis removed some 620 highly shared, low-generation-probability nucleotide sequences. In a later analysis, a clonal expansion index for each public chain was calculated from normalized within-repertoire ranks of inferred template counts. A later analysis computed generation probabilities with a VDJ recombination model fitted to out-of-frame rearrangements, and checked the results against IGoR. A later analysis scored TCR-TCR, TCR-HLA and TCR-CMV co-occurrence with hypergeometric tests, applying a repertoire-size bias correction to TCR pairs. To estimate false discovery rates, a later analysis permuted the HLA or CMV assignments 20 times. In a later analysis, co-occurring TCRs were grouped using DBSCAN, and TCRdist sequence similarity was added for clustering within HLA-allele-positive subsets. Repertoires with fewer than 30,000 or more than 120,000 public chains, plus five repertoires with anomalous nucleotide sharing, were excluded from co-occurrence clustering. The table comes from immuneACCESS by way of TCRdb, which keeps in-frame sequences with V and J called. Part of the clones is missing from these tables; in studies checked, under half for an unresolved V gene and the rest for unknown reasons. From that table come the V and J calls and clone size; the DNA was used to work out D and trimming. In all, the sample holds 150,000 to 200,000 clones, and roughly 75% of those were seen once. About 7.7% of the sample rests with the top ten.

V is cut back by 6 bases and J by 7 bases, with 6 bases in the junction unmatched. From the cysteine through the phenylalanine, the CDR3 covers 13 amino acids. The DNA shown is the 39-base CDR3, in frame from base 1. Taken from the germline V gene, the CDR1 and CDR2 loops are SNHLY and FYNNEI. Overall results and qualifications from the work: In the study, around 150 TCR beta chains were listed as associated with cytomegalovirus. According to a later analysis, parvovirus B19, influenza, CMV and Epstein-Barr virus appeared linked to several top co-occurrence clusters. Linkage disequilibrium might explain the correlated functional status among segregating V segments, but an unknown experimental factor could not be ruled out. In vitro tests confirmed that a few of the cytomegalovirus-associated TCR beta chains recognize cytomegalovirus antigens. A further reported finding was that TCR beta sequences accurately predicted the HLA-A and HLA-B alleles for most subjects in the first cohort. Cytomegalovirus status was reported to be diagnosed by the classifier with high specificity and sensitivity in both the original and validation cohorts. Compared with equally common non-associated chains, HLA-associated TCR beta chains in a later analysis were more clonally expanded and had lower generation probabilities. A cluster of highly shared sequence variants was judged likely to be a technical artifact of the sequencing pipeline. Specific HLA alleles were associated with 18,000 or so TCR beta sequences at a false discovery rate of 0.05 in a later analysis. CMV serostatus was the only immune exposure information available for the cohort. Because counts were too low, more than 15 rarely observed V segments, including chromosome 9 orphons, were excluded from the earlier analysis of roughly 580 of the donors. According to a later analysis, most CMV-associated TCR beta chains appeared to be HLA-restricted, and the HLA associations seemed to be driven largely by CMV exposure. When HLA alleles, especially DR and DQ, strongly co-occurred, TCR associations were difficult to assign to individual alleles. HLA typing was unavailable for some donors at each locus, so association tests used only the typed subset. Some IMGT-functional V segments, including TRBV6-2 and TRBV6-3, could not be distinguished by the 87-base-pair reads and were therefore excluded. In an earlier analysis of over 550 of the donors, most TCR beta V segments were observed in productive rearrangements about 87% or about 30% of the time, broadly matching IMGT annotations. This cohort had only TCR beta chains sequenced, and the lack of alpha or paired-chain data limited which features could be detected. The authors suggested that the approach could potentially be extended to other disease states and immunological phenotypes. According to a later genetic analysis, donors in an Asian-associated ancestry cluster had fewer N-insertions in productive TCRs than the approximately 700-donor mean. A later genetic analysis associated a missense DCLRE1C variant with V-gene and J-gene trimming of TCR beta chains, and an independent cohort replicated the association. Presence/absence analyses assumed roughly uniform sequencing depth across donors, an assumption that may not hold. According to a later analysis, TCR association rates differed among HLA loci, with DRB1 alleles showing the most associated TCRs and HLA-C alleles showing the fewest. Across donors, most TCR sequences were observed very rarely, whereas some public TCRs were present in many individuals.

The cohort comprised around 700 healthy bone marrow donors. At the time of sampling, every cohort member was nominally healthy, though immune exposures that went unrecorded were likely present. The donor tested CMV seropositive, placing the donor among the 290 or so seropositive members of the cohort. Each donor provided a peripheral blood sample, and peripheral blood mononuclear cells were used for TCR beta sequencing. The Qiagen DNeasy Blood Extraction Kit was used to extract genomic DNA from the blood cell samples. In the case of this clone: Its antigen remains unidentified. Within one base of it there is no much larger clone, and no base qualities were kept.

The rearrangement joined TRBV2 to TRBJ1-2; 9 central bases correspond to TRBD1. The TCR sequence derives from a middle-aged woman in good health and CMV-seropositive. Input material: PBMCs. CDR3 sequence: CASSVRDRVGYTF. The DNA sequence is given as TGTGCCAGCAGCGTCCGGGACAGGGTTGGCTACACCTTC.